This is a list of T cell receptor beta chains from one sample in a study of T-cell reconstitution after alpha-beta-depleted transplantation in children. TCRdb independently ran MiXCR on the PCR reads; one entry per CDR3 protein. The sample includes about 110,000 distinct CDR3 sequences, 20% to 25% seen only once; the top ten take about 10%. This sample comprised PBMCs, mostly from graft donor cells, obtained 180 days after TCRalphabeta/CD19-depleted stem cell transplant. These receptors were obtained from a male patient under 10 years old who had a stem cell transplant for chronic granulomatous disease, so the T cells may come from the graft donor. Both conserved end residues are trimmed from each CDR3.

TRBV12-3/TRBV12-4	TRBJ2-1	ASALRDSSYNEQF
TRBV6-5	TRBJ2-7	ASQGRSYEQY
TRBV10-3	TRBJ2-1	AISESGTAPYNEQF
TRBV20-1	TRBJ2-1	SAPRSSYNEQF
TRBV20-1	TRBJ1-4	SALRSSGNEKLF
TRBV6-5	TRBJ2-7	ASSSPSGTDYEQY
TRBV29-1	TRBJ2-1	SQRVYNEQF
TRBV29-1	TRBJ1-4	SVRVGQGMKKLF
TRBV7-9	TRBJ2-3	ASSQRALGDTQY
TRBV30	TRBJ1-3	AWIPSRIPGHSGNTIY
TRBV7-3	TRBJ2-2	ASSSRPTGELF
TRBV3-1	TRBJ2-6	ASSPNWAGGAISGANVLT
TRBV29-1	TRBJ2-5	SVELGQETQY
TRBV7-2	TRBJ2-3	ASSLDRFSSTDTQY
TRBV7-2	TRBJ2-7	ASSPSGSLVYEQY
TRBV6-5	TRBJ1-6	ASSYFSPGEPAPLH
TRBV7-9	TRBJ2-5	ASSPEGLEVETQY
TRBV20-1	TRBJ2-7	SARDGTAVSYEQY
TRBV30	TRBJ1-5	AWSWAVGNQPQH
TRBV27	TRBJ2-1	ASSLGGLYNEQF
TRBV6-1	TRBJ2-1	ASTRGRAYNEQF
TRBV20-1	TRBJ2-7	SAEQGSGYEQY
TRBV11-2	TRBJ2-1	ASSHKRRSASYNEQF
TRBV12-3/TRBV12-4	TRBJ2-1	ASSLTAVHEQF
TRBV6-5	TRBJ2-7	ASSYSRTSGRREQY
TRBV7-2	TRBJ2-3	ASSSDYTQY
TRBV6-1	TRBJ2-5	ASSVLQGTQY
TRBV6-1	TRBJ2-5	ASSAPTSGETQY
TRBV12-3/TRBV12-4	TRBJ2-1	ASSPGQVAGNEQF
TRBV20-1	TRBJ2-7	SARDRGGNYEQY
TRBV5-1	TRBJ2-4	ASSLTLAKNIQY
TRBV7-6	TRBJ2-2	ASRPRLAGVPGGTGELF
TRBV7-6	TRBJ1-3	ASSAVQGARGNTIY
TRBV5-1	TRBJ1-5	ASSLGTPGQPQH
TRBV5-1	TRBJ1-1	ASSSRELMNTEAF
TRBV5-1	TRBJ1-2	ASSPPLGGINYGYT
TRBV12-3/TRBV12-4	TRBJ2-1	ASSLVIGGRSYNEQF
TRBV6-5	TRBJ2-7	ASSYQGQGIYEQY
TRBV15	TRBJ2-5	ATSRDFRLGGPYQETQY
TRBV27	TRBJ2-7	ASSSRPAYEQY
TRBV28	TRBJ2-1	ASTVGSGPYNEQF
TRBV29-1	TRBJ2-1	SVEDLAGGPNEQF
TRBV27	TRBJ1-5	ASSPRQGWGNQPQH
TRBV20-1	TRBJ2-7	SASPGVLEQY
TRBV27	TRBJ1-2	ASSLIGVDGRENGYT
TRBV12-3/TRBV12-4	TRBJ1-4	ASSFVPGTNEKLF
TRBV13	TRBJ1-1	ASSLAPNTEAF
TRBV12-3/TRBV12-4	TRBJ2-5	ASIWTSRMETQY
TRBV5-5	TRBJ1-1	ASSPNLGTGPQAF
TRBV2	TRBJ1-1	AICSRSGQGRDLNTEAF
TRBV5-1	TRBJ2-1	ASSQTNEQF